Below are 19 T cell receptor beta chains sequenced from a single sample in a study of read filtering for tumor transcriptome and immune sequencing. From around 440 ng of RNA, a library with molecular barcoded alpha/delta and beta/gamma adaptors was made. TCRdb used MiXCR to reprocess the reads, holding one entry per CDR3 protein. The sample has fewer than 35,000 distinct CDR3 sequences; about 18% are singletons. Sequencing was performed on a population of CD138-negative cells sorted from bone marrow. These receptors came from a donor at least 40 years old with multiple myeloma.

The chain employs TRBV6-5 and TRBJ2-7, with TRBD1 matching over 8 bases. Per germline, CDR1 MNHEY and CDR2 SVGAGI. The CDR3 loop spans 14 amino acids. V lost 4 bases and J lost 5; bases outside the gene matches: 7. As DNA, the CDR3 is TGTGCCAGCAGTTCACCGACAGGGGTGCACGAGCAGTACTTC. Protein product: CASSSPTGVHEQYF.

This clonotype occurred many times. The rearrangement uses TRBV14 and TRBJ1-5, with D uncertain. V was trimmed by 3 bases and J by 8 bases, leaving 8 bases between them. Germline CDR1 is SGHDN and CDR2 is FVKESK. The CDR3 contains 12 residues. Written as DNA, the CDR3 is TGTGCCAGCAGCCAGGGAGTGGAGCCCCAGCATTTT. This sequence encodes CASSQGVEPQHF.

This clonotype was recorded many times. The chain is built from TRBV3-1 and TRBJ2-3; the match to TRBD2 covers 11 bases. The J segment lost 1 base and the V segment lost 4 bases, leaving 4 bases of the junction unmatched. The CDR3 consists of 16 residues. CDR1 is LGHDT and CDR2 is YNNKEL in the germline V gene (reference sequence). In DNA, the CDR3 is TGTGCCAGCAGCCGACTAGCGGGAAAGGGCACAGATACGCAGTATTTT. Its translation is CASSRLAGKGTDTQYF.

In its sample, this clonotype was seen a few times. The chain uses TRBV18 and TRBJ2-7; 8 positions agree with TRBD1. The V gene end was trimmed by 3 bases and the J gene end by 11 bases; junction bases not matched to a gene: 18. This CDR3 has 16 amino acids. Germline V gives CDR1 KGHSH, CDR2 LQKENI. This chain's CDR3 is CASSPTSGTGWSAEYF. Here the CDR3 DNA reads TGTGCCAGCTCACCTACTTCCGGGACAGGATGGAGTGCGGAGTACTTC.

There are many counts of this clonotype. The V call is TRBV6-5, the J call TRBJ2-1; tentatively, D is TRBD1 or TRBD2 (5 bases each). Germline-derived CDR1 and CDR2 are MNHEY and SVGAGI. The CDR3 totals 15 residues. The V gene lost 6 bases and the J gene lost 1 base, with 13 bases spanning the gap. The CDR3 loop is CASRKTRQSYNEQFF. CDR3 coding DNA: TGTGCCAGCAGAAAAACTAGACAGTCCTACAATGAGCAGTTCTTC.

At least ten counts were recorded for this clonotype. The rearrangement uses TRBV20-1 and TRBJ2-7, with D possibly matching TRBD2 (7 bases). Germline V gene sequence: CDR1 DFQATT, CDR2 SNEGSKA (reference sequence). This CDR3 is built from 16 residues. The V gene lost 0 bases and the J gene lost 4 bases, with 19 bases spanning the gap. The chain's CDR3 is CSARDNRGEGFYEQYF. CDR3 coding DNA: TGCAGTGCTAGAGATAATAGGGGGGAGGGCTTTTACGAGCAGTACTTC.

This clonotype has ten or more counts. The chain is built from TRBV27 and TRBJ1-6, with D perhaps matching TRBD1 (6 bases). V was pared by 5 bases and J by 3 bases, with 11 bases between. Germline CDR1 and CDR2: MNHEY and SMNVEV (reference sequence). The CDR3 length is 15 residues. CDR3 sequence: CASSGGPNYNSPLHF. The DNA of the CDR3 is TGTGCCAGCAGTGGGGGCCCGAACTATAATTCACCCCTCCACTTT.

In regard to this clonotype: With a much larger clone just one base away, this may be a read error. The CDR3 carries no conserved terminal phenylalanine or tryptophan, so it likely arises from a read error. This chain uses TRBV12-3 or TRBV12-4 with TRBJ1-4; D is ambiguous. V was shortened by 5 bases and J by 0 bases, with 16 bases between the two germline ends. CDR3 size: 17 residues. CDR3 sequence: CASSRSPYRATNEKLFL. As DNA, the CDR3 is TGTGCCAGCAGTCGAAGTCCCTACAGAGCAACTAATGAAAAACTGTTTCTT.

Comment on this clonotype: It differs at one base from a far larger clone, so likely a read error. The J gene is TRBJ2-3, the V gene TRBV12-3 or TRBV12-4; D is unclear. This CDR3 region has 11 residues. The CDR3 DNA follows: TGTGTCAGCAGCAGCACAGATACGCAGTATTTT. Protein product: CVSSSTDTQYF.

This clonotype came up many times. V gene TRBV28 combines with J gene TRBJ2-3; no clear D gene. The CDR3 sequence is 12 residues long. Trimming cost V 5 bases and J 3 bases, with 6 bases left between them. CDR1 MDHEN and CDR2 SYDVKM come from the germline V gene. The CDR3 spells CASSPYTDTQYF. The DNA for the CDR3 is TGTGCCAGCAGTCCGTATACAGATACGCAGTATTTT.

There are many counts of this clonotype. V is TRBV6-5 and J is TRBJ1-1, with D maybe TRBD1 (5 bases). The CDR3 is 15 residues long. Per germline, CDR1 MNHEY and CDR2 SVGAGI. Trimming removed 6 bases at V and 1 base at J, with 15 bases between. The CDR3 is CASSTGLTSNTEAFF. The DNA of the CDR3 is TGTGCCAGCAGCACGGGACTGACCTCGAACACTGAAGCTTTCTTT.

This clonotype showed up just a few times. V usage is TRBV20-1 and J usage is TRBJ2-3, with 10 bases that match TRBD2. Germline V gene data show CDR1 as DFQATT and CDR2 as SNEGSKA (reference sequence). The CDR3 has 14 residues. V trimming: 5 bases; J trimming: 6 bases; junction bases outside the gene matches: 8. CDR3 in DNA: TGCAGTGCTTCCCCAGCGGGGGGGACGGATACGCAGTATTTT. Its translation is CSASPAGGTDTQYF.

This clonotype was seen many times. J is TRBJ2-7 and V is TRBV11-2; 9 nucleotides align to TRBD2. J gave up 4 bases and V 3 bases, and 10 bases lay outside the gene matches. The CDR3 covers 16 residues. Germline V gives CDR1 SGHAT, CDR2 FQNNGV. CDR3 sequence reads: CASSFGRGLATYEQYF. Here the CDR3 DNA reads TGTGCCAGCAGCTTCGGCAGGGGACTAGCTACTTACGAGCAGTACTTC.

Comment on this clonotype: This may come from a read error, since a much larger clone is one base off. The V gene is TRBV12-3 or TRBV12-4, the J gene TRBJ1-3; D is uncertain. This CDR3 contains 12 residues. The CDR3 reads CASSFSGNTIHF. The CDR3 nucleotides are TGTGCCAGCAGTTTCTCTGGAAACACCATACATTTT.

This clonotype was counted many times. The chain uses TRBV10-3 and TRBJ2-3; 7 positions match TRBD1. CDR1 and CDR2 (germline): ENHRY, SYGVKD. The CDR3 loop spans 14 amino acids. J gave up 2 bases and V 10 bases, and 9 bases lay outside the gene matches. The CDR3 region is CATNDRANTDTQYF. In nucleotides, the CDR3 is TGTGCCACAAATGACAGGGCCAACACAGATACGCAGTATTTT.

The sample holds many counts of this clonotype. This CDR3 is CASSFYSHNEQFF. The CDR3 bases are TGTGCCAGCAGTTTTTACAGTCACAATGAGCAGTTCTTC. V gene TRBV12-3 or TRBV12-4 combines with J gene TRBJ2-1; D unclear. Trimming shortened V by 3 bases and J by 5 bases, and 8 bases separated the two germline ends. The CDR3 is 13 amino acids.

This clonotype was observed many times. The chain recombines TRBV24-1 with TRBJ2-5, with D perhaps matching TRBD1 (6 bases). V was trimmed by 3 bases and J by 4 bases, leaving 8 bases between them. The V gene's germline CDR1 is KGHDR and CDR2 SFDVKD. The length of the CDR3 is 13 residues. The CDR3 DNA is TGTGCCACCAGTGATGGACAGTTAGAGACCCAGTACTTC. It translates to CATSDGQLETQYF.

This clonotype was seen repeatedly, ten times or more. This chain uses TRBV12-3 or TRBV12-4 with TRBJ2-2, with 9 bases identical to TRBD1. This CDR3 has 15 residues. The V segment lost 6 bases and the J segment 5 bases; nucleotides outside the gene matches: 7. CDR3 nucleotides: TGTGCCAGCAGGACCGGACAGGGGCAGACCGGGGAGCTGTTTTTT. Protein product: CASRTGQGQTGELFF.

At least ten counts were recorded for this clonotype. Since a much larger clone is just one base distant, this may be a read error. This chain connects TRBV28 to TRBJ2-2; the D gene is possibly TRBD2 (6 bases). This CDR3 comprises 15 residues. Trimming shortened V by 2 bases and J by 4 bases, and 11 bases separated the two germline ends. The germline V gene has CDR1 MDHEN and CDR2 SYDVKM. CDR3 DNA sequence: TGTGCCAGCAGTTTACCCCGGGGGACCACCGGGGAGCTGTTTTTT. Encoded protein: CASSLPRGTTGELFF.